This T cell receptor beta chain was found in a study of identical twins. Study-level findings and limits: Out-of-frame alpha sequences shared between twins exhibited an excess of low generation probability.

Losses at the gene ends were 4 bases for V and 7 bases for J; bases not matched to a gene: 5. Germline assignment: CDR1 KGHDR and CDR2 SFDVKD. This CDR3 comprises 14 residues. TCRdb re-analysed the 5' RACE reads in MiXCR, keeping a single row per CDR3 protein. The top ten hold around 0.91% of the sample, which has about 520,000 distinct CDR3 sequences, roughly a fifth seen once. This clonotype was picked up a small number of times. Antigen specificity is unknown. These data were likewise used in another study, on T cells expressing NK-cell markers.

Sequencing was performed on CD4+ T cells sorted from blood. The J gene is TRBJ2-1, the V gene TRBV24-1; 8 bases fit TRBD2. The origin of this receptor is a woman between 18 and 29 years old in good health. The chain's CDR3 is CATSEPGRANEQFF. The CDR3 DNA sequence: TGTGCCACCAGTGAGCCCGGGAGGGCTAATGAGCAGTTCTTC.